This T cell receptor (beta chain) came from a study of shared clonotypes between healthy human individuals. Study background: Every donor yielded three CD4 naive, three CD4 memory, two CD8 naive and one CD8 memory plate.

Each subset's genomic DNA was split evenly across several immunoSEQ plates. The method was immunoSEQ multiplex PCR; TCRdb's version includes in-frame clones alone and lacks a portion of them. The data show about 2.4 million clones, roughly 93% seen once. There were no recent acute infections or vaccinations among the donors, who were healthy HIV-negative adults. In the CD4+ fraction, cells were divided into CD45RA+ naive and CD45RA-negative memory subsets. Trimming at V came to 4 bases and at J to 7 bases, leaving 3 bases not matched to a gene. Per germline, CDR1 MNHNY and CDR2 SVGAGI (reference sequence). The CDR3 length is 15 residues.

The TCR comes from a young man in good health. Some clones in this sample may be carry-over from other donors' samples. The gene calls are TRBV6-6 and TRBJ2-1; TRBD2 aligns across 14 bases. The specimen was naive CD4+ T cells from PBMCs. Subset of the sample: CD45RA+ positively selected. The CDR3 is CASSSRLAGGNEQFF. DNA of the CDR3: TGTGCCAGCAGTTCCCGACTAGCGGGAGGGAATGAGCAGTTCTTC.